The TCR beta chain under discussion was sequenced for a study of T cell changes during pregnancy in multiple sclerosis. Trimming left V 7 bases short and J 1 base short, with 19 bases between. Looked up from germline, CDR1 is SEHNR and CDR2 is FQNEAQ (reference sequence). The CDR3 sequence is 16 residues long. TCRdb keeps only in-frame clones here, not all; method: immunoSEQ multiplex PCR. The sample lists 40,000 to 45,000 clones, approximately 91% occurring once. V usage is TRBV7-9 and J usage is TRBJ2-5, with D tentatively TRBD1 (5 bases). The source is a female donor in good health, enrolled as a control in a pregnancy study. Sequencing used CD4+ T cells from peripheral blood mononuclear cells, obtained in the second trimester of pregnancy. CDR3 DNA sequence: TGTGCCAGCAATTTTAACGAAGGGGAAAGCCAAGAGACCCAGTACTTC. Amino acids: CASNFNEGESQETQYF.